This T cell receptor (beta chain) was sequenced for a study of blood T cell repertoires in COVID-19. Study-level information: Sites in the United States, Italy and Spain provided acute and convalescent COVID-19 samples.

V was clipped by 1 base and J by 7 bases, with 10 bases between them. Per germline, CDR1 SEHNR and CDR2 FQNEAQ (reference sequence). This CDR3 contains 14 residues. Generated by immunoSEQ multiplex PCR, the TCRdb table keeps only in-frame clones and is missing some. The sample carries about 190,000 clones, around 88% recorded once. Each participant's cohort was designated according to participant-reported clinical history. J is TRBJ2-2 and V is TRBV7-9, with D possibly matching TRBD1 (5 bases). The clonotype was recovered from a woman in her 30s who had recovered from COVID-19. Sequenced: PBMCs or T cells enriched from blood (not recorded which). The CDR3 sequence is CASSLVKGIGELFF. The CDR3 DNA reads TGTGCCAGCAGCTTAGTGAAGGGGATCGGGGAGCTGTTTTTT.